Below, 17 T cell receptor beta chains from the same sample are listed, as sequenced in a study of blood T cell repertoires in COVID-19. Profiling relied on immunoSEQ multiplex PCR, and the TCRdb table lists in-frame clones only, not all of them. The table has 200,000 to 300,000 clones, about 90% seen once. Sequencing input: peripheral blood. The receptors come from a woman between 40 and 50 years old with acute or convalescent COVID-19.

V is TRBV19 and J is TRBJ1-3; 9 positions match TRBD1. Trimming cost V 6 bases and J 6 bases; bases outside gene matches: 3. Germline lookup yields CDR1 LNHDA and CDR2 SQIVND (reference sequence). The CDR3 consists of 13 residues. The CDR3 protein is CASRGQGENTIYF. The CDR3 region has the DNA TGTGCCAGTAGGGGACAGGGAGAAAACACCATATATTTT.

This chain links TRBV29-1 with TRBJ2-5; 7 bases agree with TRBD1. The germline CDR1 and CDR2 sequences are SQVTM and ANQGSEA. Unmatched junction bases numbered 5, after V lost 5 bases and J lost 2 bases. CDR3 length equals 13 residues. This CDR3 reads CSVHLTGQETQYF. The CDR3 nucleotides are TGCAGCGTTCACTTGACAGGGCAAGAGACCCAGTACTTC.

This clone occurred once. V and J are TRBV11-2 and TRBJ1-2; 11 nucleotides line up with TRBD1. Trimming removed 1 base from V and 5 bases from J; junction bases left unmatched: 3. Per the germline V gene, CDR1 is SGHAT and CDR2 is FQNNGV. The length of the CDR3 is 15 residues. DNA for the CDR3: TGTGCCAGCAGCTTAGTAGGGACAGGGGGTTATGGCTACACCTTC. Translated, it gives CASSLVGTGGYGYTF. The full variable domain, rest sourced from reference TRBV11-2 and TRBJ1-2, is EAGVAQSPRYKIIEKRQSVAFWCNPISGHATLYWYQQILGQGPKLLIQFQNNGVVDDSQLPKDRFSAERLKGVDSTLKIQPAKLEDSAVYLCASSLVGTGGYGYTFGSGTRLTVV.

V and J are TRBV19 and TRBJ2-1, with TRBD1 matching 8 bases. The J segment lost 10 bases and the V segment lost 1 base, leaving 3 bases of the junction unmatched. The V gene's germline CDR1 is LNHDA and CDR2 SQIVND (reference sequence). This CDR3 is built from 13 residues. CDR3 coding DNA: TGTGCCAGTAGTATAGGGGACAGGTTGGAGCAGTTCTTC. Amino acids: CASSIGDRLEQFF.

CDR3: CASSLTRELTGGTNTEAFF. CDR3 DNA: TGTGCCAGCAGCTTAACAAGAGAGTTGACAGGGGGCACGAACACTGAAGCTTTCTTT. This chain links TRBV7-3 with TRBJ1-1; TRBD1 agrees at 10 bases. This CDR3 has 19 residues. CDR1 is SGHTA, CDR2 FQGTGA, per germline. V trimming: 0 bases; J trimming: 1 base; junction bases outside the gene matches: 11.

The chain combines TRBV10-1 with TRBJ1-2; weak D call: TRBD1 (5 bases). CDR1 and CDR2 from the germline V gene are WNHNN and SYGVQD (reference sequence). Trimming stripped 9 bases from V and 3 bases from J, with 17 bases between. The CDR3 consists of 14 residues. For the CDR3, the DNA is TGCGCCAGGACCTCAGGGAATGATCACTATGGCTACACCTTC. This sequence encodes CARTSGNDHYGYTF.

This chain connects TRBV11-2 to TRBJ2-4; TRBD2 agrees at 7 bases. The CDR3 length is 14 residues. Germline V gene sequence: CDR1 SGHAT, CDR2 FQNNGV. After removal of 3 bases from V and 2 bases from J, the junction contained 1 base not matched to a gene. The CDR3 region is CASSLGGTKNIQYF. The CDR3 coding sequence is TGTGCCAGCAGCTTGGGGGGGACCAAAAACATTCAGTACTTC.

The gene calls are TRBV6-5 and TRBJ1-2; 7 bases line up with TRBD1. This CDR3 region has 16 residues. Germline V CDR1 and CDR2: MNHEY, SVGAGI. The V segment lost 0 bases and the J segment 2 bases; nucleotides outside the gene matches: 6. The DNA for the CDR3 is TGTGCCAGCAGTTACTCGGCACAGGGGTCAAACTATGGCTACACCTTC. It is translated as CASSYSAQGSNYGYTF.

The chain has TRBV3-1 (or the pseudogene TRBV3-2) and TRBJ2-7, with D perhaps matching TRBD2 (6 bases). CDR3 length: 12 residues. V lost 1 base to trimming and J lost 6 bases, with 7 bases between them. From germline, CDR1 is LGHDT and CDR2 YNNKEL (reference sequence). CDR3 in amino acids: CASSQAGGEQYV. The DNA of the CDR3 is TGTGCCAGCAGCCAAGCCGGGGGCGAGCAGTACGTC.

The V call is TRBV27, the J call TRBJ1-5, with D perhaps matching TRBD1 (6 bases). The V gene lost 10 bases and the J gene lost 3 bases, with 22 bases spanning the gap. The CDR3 spans 16 residues. CDR1 is MNHEY and CDR2 is SMNVEV in the germline V gene (reference sequence). In DNA form, the CDR3 reads TGTGCCACCGCTCCTTCTGCAGGGGAATTCAATCAGCCCCAGCATTTT. Its protein product is CATAPSAGEFNQPQHF.

The chain joins TRBV25-1 to TRBJ2-3, with 7 positions matching TRBD2. Germline loops: CDR1 MGHDK, CDR2 SYGVNS. Trimming took 10 bases from V and 5 from J; bases not matched to a gene: 12. The CDR3 spans 14 residues. CDR3 sequence reads: CATLQGWEGDTQYF. The CDR3 DNA reads TGTGCCACCCTTCAGGGCTGGGAGGGAGATACGCAGTATTTT. Variable domain in full (rest from reference TRBV25-1 and TRBJ2-3): EADIYQTPRYLVIGTGKKITLECSQTMGHDKMYWYQQDPGMELHLIHYSYGVNSTEKGDLSSESTVSRIRTEHFPLTLESARPSHTSQYLCATLQGWEGDTQYFGPGTRLTVL.

The chain has TRBV4-2 and TRBJ2-1; the match to TRBD2 covers 8 bases. The CDR3 length is 16 residues. Trimming at V came to 0 bases and at J to 3 bases, leaving 4 bases not matched to a gene. Germline CDR1 is LGHNA and CDR2 is YNFKEQ. Here the CDR3 DNA reads TGTGCCAGCAGCCAAGATGGGGCGGGGGGCTACAATGAGCAGTTCTTC. Encoded protein: CASSQDGAGGYNEQFF.

This rearrangement joins TRBV6-5 to TRBJ1-2; possible D gene TRBD1, 6 bases. The V gene's germline CDR1 is MNHEY and CDR2 SVGAGI. V lost 9 bases to trimming and J lost 7 bases, with 18 bases between them. CDR3 length: 13 amino acids. Here the CDR3 reads CASRSTQGSGYTF. CDR3 DNA: TGTGCCAGTAGATCAACACAGGGAAGTGGCTACACCTTC.

This sequence joins TRBV11-2 and TRBJ2-2, with D perhaps TRBD1 (6 bases). Trimming took 1 base from V and 5 from J, leaving 11 bases between them. CDR1 and CDR2 from the germline V gene are SGHAT and FQNNGV. CDR3 length: 15 amino acids. The CDR3 DNA follows: TGTGCCAGCAGCTTAGGGGGACATCCGACCGGGGAGCTGTTTTTT. Protein: CASSLGGHPTGELFF.

V usage is TRBV2 and J usage is TRBJ1-1, with unresolved D. The CDR3 length is 15 residues. The germline CDR1 and CDR2 sequences are SNHLY and FYNNEI. Deletions cut 0 bases from V and 2 bases from J, with 10 bases between. CDR3 bases: TGTGCCAGCAGTGAAGCAACGGGTGTCAACACTGAAGCTTTCTTT. This translates into CASSEATGVNTEAFF.

The rearrangement joins TRBV18 to TRBJ1-2, with 10 bases fitting TRBD1. The CDR3 covers 14 residues. Unmatched junction bases numbered 4, after V lost 3 bases and J lost 6 bases. CDR1 is KGHSH and CDR2 is LQKENI in the germline V gene. The CDR3 here is CASSPFGQGDGYTF. The DNA for the CDR3 is TGTGCCAGCTCACCTTTCGGACAGGGGGATGGCTACACCTTC.

The J gene is TRBJ2-7, the V gene TRBV2, with 8 positions matching TRBD1. The CDR3 contains 14 residues. Germline CDR1 and CDR2: SNHLY and FYNNEI. V dropped 5 bases and J dropped 1; count of bases not matched to a gene: 4. The CDR3 sequence: CASSRRTGSYEQYV. The DNA of the CDR3 is TGTGCCAGCAGTCGTCGGACAGGGTCCTACGAGCAGTACGTC.